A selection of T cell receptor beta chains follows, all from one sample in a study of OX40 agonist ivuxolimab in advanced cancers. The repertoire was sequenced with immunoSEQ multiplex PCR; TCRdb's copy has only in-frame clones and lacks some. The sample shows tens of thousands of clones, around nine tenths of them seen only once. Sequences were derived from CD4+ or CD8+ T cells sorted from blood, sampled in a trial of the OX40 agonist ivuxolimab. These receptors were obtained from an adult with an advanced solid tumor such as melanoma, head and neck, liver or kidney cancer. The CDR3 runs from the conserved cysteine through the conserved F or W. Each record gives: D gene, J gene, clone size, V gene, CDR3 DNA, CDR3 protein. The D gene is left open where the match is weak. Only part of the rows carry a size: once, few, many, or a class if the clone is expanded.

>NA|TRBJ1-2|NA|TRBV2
TGTGCCAGCGGGATGGAGTCCTATGGCTACACCTTC
CASGMESYGYTF
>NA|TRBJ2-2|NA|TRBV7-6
TGTGCCAGCAGCCCGAACAACGCGAACACCGGGGAGCTGTTTTTT
CASSPNNANTGELFF
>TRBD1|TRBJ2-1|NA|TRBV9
TGTGCCAGCAGCGGGGGACAGGGGAACTACAATGAGCAGTTCTTC
CASSGGQGNYNEQFF
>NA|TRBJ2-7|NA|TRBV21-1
TGTGCCAGCAGCAAAGGGATAGGACAAGAATACGAGCAGTACTTC
CASSKGIGQEYEQYF
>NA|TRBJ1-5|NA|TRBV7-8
TGTGCCAGCAGCTGGTTCAATCAGCCCCAGCATTTT
CASSWFNQPQHF
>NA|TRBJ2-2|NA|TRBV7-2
TGTGCCAGCAGCTCCCTCGCTTTGATCCTTTGGGCCGGGGAGCTGTTTTTT
CASSSLALILWAGELFF
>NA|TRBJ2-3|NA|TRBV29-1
TGCAGCGTTGCGGCTGGGGGGACAGATACGCAGTATTTT
CSVAAGGTDTQYF
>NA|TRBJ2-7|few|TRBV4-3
TGCGCCAGCAGCCAAGAAGACAACTCGTACGAGCAGTACTTC
CASSQEDNSYEQYF
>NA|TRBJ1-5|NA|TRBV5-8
TGTGCCAGCAGGCCGTATAGCAATCAGCCCCAGCATTTT
CASRPYSNQPQHF
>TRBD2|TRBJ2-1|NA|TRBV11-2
TGTGCCAGCAGCCAAGGTACTAGCGGGAGCGGTGAGCAGTTCTTC
CASSQGTSGSGEQFF
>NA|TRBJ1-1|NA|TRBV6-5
TGTGCCAGCAGTTACCAAGGGAGAGCTTTCTTT
CASSYQGRAFF
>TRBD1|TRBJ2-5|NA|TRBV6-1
TGTGCCAGCAAGGACAGGGAAGAGACCCAGTACTTC
CASKDREETQYF
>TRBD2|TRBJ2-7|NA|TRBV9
TGTGCCAGCAGCGTAGGACCTAGCGGGAAGTCCTACGAGCAGTACTTC
CASSVGPSGKSYEQYF
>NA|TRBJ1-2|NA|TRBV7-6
TGTGCCAGCAGAAAGACCTATGGCTACACCTTC
CASRKTYGYTF
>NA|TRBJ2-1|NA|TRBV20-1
TGCAGTGTTCGGCCGTTCGATGAGCAGTTCTTC
CSVRPFDEQFF
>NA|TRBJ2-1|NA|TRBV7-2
TGTGCCAGCAGCATCCTAAGGTGGGGAGATGAGCAGTTCTTC
CASSILRWGDEQFF